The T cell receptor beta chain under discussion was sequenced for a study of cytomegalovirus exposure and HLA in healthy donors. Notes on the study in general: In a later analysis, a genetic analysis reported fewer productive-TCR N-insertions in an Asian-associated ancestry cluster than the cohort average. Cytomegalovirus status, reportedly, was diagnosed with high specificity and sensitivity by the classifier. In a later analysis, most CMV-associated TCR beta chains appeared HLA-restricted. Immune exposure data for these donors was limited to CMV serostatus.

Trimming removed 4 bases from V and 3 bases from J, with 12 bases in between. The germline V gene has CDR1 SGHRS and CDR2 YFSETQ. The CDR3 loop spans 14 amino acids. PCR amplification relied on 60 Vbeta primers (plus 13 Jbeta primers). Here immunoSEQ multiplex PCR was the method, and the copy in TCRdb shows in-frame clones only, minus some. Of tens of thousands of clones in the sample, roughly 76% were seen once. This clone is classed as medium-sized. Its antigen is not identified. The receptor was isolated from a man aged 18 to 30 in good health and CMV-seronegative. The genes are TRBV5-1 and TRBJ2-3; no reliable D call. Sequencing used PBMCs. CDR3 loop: CASSGDPSTDTQYF. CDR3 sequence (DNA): TGCGCCAGCAGCGGAGACCCATCGACAGATACGCAGTATTTT. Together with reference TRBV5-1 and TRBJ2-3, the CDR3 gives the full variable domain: KAGVTQTPRYLIKTRGQQVTLSCSPISGHRSVSWYQQTPGQGLQFLFEYFSETQRNKGNFPGRFSGRQFSNSRSEMNVSTLELGDSALYLCASSGDPSTDTQYFGPGTRLTVL.